Described below is a single T cell receptor beta chain sequence and its context. Its specificity is unknown. This record comes from a study of cytomegalovirus exposure and HLA in healthy donors. The study's findings and limits: Researchers catalogued some 160 TCR beta chains as cytomegalovirus-associated. Rarity characterized most TCR sequences, yet some public TCRs appeared in many donors. There were a few CMV-associated chains whose specificity for CMV antigens was confirmed in vitro.

The repertoire was sequenced with immunoSEQ multiplex PCR; TCRdb's copy has only in-frame clones and lacks some. The table records more than 250,000 clones, approximately 90% of them present only once. The donors were members of the roughly 120-subject validation cohort (separate from the 666-subject first cohort). The germline CDR1 and CDR2 sequences are SQVTM and ANQGSEA. The CDR3 totals 12 residues. Germline trimming cut 4 bases from V and 6 bases from J; bases unmatched to any gene: 2. J is TRBJ2-7 and V is TRBV29-1; 11 nucleotides agree with TRBD2. The sequence was obtained from a woman aged 25 to 39 in good health and CMV-seropositive. Sequenced input: PBMCs. CDR3 residues: CSVGSGRGEQYF. The CDR3 nucleotides read TGCAGCGTTGGTAGCGGGAGGGGCGAGCAGTACTTC.